Each of the 7 T cell receptor beta chains below was sequenced from the same sample in a study of molecular identifiers for immune sequencing clone quantification. TCRdb passed the PCR reads through MiXCR, listing each CDR3 protein once. The sample consists of nearly 55,000 distinct CDR3 sequences, roughly a third of them appearing once. The sequencing sample was made of naive CD8+ T cells from blood, with Jurkat cell RNA spiked in. Subset here: FACS-sorted CD8+CD4-CCR7+CD45RA+ naive T cells. These receptor sequences come from a human donor in good health. Some libraries in this study had Jurkat cell RNA spiked in.

To note about this clonotype: This clone may be a read error of a much larger clone one base away. This likely comes from a read error, as the CDR3 has no conserved phenylalanine or tryptophan at its end. The chain is built from TRBV28 and TRBJ1-5; no clear D gene. From germline, CDR1 is MDHEN and CDR2 SYDVKM. Trimming removed 10 bases at V and 4 bases at J, with 11 bases between. CDR3 size: 12 residues. The CDR3 DNA sequence: TGTGCCACCGGACGGCTGAATCAGCCCCAGCATATT. Amino acid sequence: CATGRLNQPQHI.

This clonotype came up many times. The chain combines TRBV5-6 with TRBJ2-7; the D gene is possibly TRBD1 (6 bases). The CDR3 consists of 17 residues. V lost 0 bases, J lost 0 bases, and 16 bases lay in between. The germline gives CDR1 SGHDT, CDR2 YYEEEE. The chain's CDR3 is CASSLGAGVGRSYEQYF. CDR3 sequence (DNA): TGTGCCAGCAGCTTGGGGGCAGGGGTCGGACGCTCCTACGAGCAGTACTTC. The full variable domain, completed using reference TRBV5-6 and TRBJ2-7, is DAGVTQSPTHLIKTRGQQVTLRCSPKSGHDTVSWYQQALGQGPQFIFQYYEEEERQRGNFPDRFSGHQFPNYSSELNVNALLLGDSALYLCASSLGAGVGRSYEQYFGPGTRLTVT.

The CDR3 spells CASSLASGAYNEQFF. The CDR3, as DNA: TGTGCCAGCAGCCTCGCTAGCGGGGCCTACAATGAGCAGTTCTTC. The chain recombines TRBV9 with TRBJ2-1; TRBD2 agrees at 9 bases. V was pared by 4 bases and J by 2 bases, with 4 bases of the junction left unmatched. Germline lookup yields CDR1 SGDLS and CDR2 YYNGEE. The CDR3 is made up of 15 amino acids.

V and J are TRBV20-1 and TRBJ2-7; the D is unclear. Trimming took off 0 bases at V and 7 bases at J, with 22 bases between the two ends. The CDR3 sequence is 16 residues long. From germline, CDR1 is DFQATT and CDR2 SNEGSKA (reference sequence). CDR3 residues: CSARDLGQSLFWEQYF. CDR3 DNA: TGCAGTGCTAGAGATCTAGGTCAGTCCCTTTTCTGGGAGCAGTACTTC.

For this clonotype: A much more abundant neighbour one base away suggests this may be a read error. The V gene is TRBV28, the J gene TRBJ2-5, with 7 bases fitting TRBD1. The CDR3 loop spans 14 amino acids. J lost 5 bases, V lost 7 bases, and 10 bases had no gene match. Germline V lookup: CDR1 MDHEN, CDR2 SYDVKM. The CDR3 region has the DNA TGTGCCAGCATGGAAAGGGGGCGCTTGGAGACCCAGTACTTC. Its translation: CASMERGRLETQYF.

Remarks on this clonotype: Possible read error: a much larger clone is one base away. The CDR3 loop is CTSSYSDRSLGETQYF. The CDR3 DNA reads TGTACCAGCAGTTACTCGGACAGGAGCTTAGGGGAGACCCAGTACTTC. The J gene is TRBJ2-5, the V gene TRBV6-5; 7 bases line up with TRBD1. This CDR3 region has 16 residues. Germline CDR1 and CDR2: MNHEY and SVGAGI.

The chain couples TRBV28 to TRBJ2-7; 13 bases are shared with TRBD2. Germline assignment: CDR1 MDHEN and CDR2 SYDVKM. This CDR3 has 15 amino acids. V lost 5 bases, J lost 6 bases, and 7 bases stayed unmatched. CDR3 sequence reads: CASSQGLAGVSEQYF. CDR3 nucleotide sequence: TGTGCCAGCAGTCAAGGACTAGCGGGAGTTTCCGAGCAGTACTTC.